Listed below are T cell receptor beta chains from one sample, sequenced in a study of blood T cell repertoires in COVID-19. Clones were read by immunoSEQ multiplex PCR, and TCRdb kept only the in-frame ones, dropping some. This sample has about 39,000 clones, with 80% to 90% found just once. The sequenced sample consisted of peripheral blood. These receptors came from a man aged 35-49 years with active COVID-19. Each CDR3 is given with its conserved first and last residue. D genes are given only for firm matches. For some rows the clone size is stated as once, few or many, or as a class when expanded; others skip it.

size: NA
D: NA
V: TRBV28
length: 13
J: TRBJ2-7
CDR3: CASSLPGIHEQYF
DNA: TGTGCCAGCAGTTTGCCAGGGATCCACGAGCAGTACTTC

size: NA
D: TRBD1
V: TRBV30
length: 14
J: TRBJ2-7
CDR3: CAWYPGQGSYEQYF
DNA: TGTGCCTGGTATCCAGGACAGGGATCCTACGAGCAGTACTTC

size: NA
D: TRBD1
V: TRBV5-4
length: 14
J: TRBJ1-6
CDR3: CASSLTGAKSPLHF
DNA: TGTGCCAGCAGCTTGACAGGGGCGAAGTCACCCCTCCACTTT

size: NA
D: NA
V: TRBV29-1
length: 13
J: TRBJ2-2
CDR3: CSVQGGNTGELFF
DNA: TGCAGCGTCCAGGGGGGGAACACCGGGGAGCTGTTTTTT

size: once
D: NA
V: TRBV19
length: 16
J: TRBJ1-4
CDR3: CASSIWAAATNEKLFF
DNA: TGTGCCAGTAGTATTTGGGCAGCCGCAACTAATGAAAAACTGTTTTTT

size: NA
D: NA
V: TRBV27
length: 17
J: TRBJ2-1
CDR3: CASSLSSRQAPYNEQFF
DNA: TGTGCCAGCAGTTTATCGAGCCGACAGGCGCCATACAATGAGCAGTTCTTC

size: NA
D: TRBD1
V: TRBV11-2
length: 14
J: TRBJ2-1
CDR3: CASSLGQRYNEQFF
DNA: TGTGCCAGCAGCCTGGGACAGCGGTACAATGAGCAGTTCTTC

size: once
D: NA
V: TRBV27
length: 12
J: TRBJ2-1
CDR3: CASSLSGRKQFF
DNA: TGTGCCAGCAGTTTATCGGGGAGAAAGCAGTTCTTC

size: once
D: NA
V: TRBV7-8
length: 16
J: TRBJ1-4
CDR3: CASSLALRRGGEKLFF
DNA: TGTGCCAGCAGCTTAGCGCTCAGGAGGGGAGGAGAAAAACTGTTTTTT

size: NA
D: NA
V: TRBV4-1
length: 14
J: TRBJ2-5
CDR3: CASSQGLSRETQYF
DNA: TGCGCCAGCAGCCAAGGGCTGAGCAGGGAGACCCAGTACTTC

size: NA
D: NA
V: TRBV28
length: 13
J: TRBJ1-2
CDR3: CASSEQGLKGYTF
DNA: TGTGCCAGCAGCGAGCAGGGTCTAAAAGGCTACACCTTC

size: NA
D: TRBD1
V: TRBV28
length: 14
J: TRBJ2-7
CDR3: CATKRGQGRVEQYF
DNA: TGTGCCACCAAAAGGGGACAGGGGCGCGTCGAGCAGTACTTC

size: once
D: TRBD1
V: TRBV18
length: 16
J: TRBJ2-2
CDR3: CASSLRTGRPTGELFF
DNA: TGTGCCAGCTCACTTCGGACAGGGAGACCCACCGGGGAGCTGTTTTTT

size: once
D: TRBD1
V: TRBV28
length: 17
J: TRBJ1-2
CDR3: CASSLGQVYPINYGYTF
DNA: TGTGCCAGCAGTCTAGGACAGGTCTACCCTATTAACTATGGCTACACCTTC

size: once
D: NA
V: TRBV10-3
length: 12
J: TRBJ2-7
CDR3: CAISESGYEQYF
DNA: TGTGCCATCAGTGAATCGGGGTACGAGCAGTACTTC

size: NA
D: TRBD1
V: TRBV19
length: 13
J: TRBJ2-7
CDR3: CASSTRTGKEQYF
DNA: TGTGCCAGTAGTACTCGGACAGGGAAAGAGCAGTACTTC

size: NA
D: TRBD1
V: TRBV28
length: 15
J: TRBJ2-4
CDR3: CASSLSGGKRNIQYF
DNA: TGTGCCAGCAGTTTATCAGGGGGCAAGCGAAACATTCAGTACTTC

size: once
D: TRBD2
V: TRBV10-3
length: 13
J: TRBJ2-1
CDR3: CAISEGLAGGKFF
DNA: TGTGCCATCAGTGAGGGCCTAGCGGGGGGGAAGTTCTTC

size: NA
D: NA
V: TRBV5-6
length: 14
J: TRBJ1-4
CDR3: CASSFRGGWEKLFF
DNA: TGTGCCAGCAGCTTTCGTGGGGGCTGGGAAAAACTGTTTTTT

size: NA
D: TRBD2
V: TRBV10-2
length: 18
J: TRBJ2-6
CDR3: CASSEVGLGSPGANVLTF
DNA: TGCGCCAGCAGTGAGGTGGGACTAGGGTCCCCTGGGGCCAACGTCCTGACTTTC

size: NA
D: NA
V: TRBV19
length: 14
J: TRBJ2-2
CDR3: CASSIDLRGGELFF
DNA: TGTGCCAGTAGTATAGATCTACGGGGCGGGGAGCTGTTTTTT

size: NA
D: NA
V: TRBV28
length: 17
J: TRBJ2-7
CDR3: CASTSPAPGTPTYEQYF
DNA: TGTGCCAGCACATCGCCAGCTCCCGGGACACCTACCTACGAGCAGTACTTC

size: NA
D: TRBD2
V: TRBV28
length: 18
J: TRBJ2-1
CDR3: CASSLSPGLGSIANEQFF
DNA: TGTGCCAGCAGTTTAAGTCCGGGACTAGGATCTATTGCGAATGAGCAGTTCTTC

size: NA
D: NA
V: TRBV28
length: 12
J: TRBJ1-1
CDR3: CASSSQGTEAFF
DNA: TGTGCCAGCAGTTCCCAGGGTACTGAAGCTTTCTTT

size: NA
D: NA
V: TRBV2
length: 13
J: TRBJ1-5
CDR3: CASSYSGDQPQHF
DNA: TGTGCCAGCAGTTATTCCGGGGATCAGCCCCAGCATTTT

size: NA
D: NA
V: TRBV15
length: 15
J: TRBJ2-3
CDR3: CATSREGGVTDTQYF
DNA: TGTGCCACCAGCAGAGAAGGGGGAGTGACAGATACGCAGTATTTT

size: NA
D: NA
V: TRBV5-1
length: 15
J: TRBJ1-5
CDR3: CASSFGGGSNQPQHF
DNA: TGCGCCAGCAGCTTCGGGGGAGGAAGCAATCAGCCCCAGCATTTT

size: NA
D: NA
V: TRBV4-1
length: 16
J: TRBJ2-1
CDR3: CASSQEPSAPYNEQFF
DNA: TGCGCCAGCAGCCAAGAACCTAGCGCGCCTTACAATGAGCAGTTCTTC

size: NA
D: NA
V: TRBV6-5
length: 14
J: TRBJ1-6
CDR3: CASTPYRSGRALHF
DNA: TGTGCCAGCACCCCTTACAGGTCAGGCAGGGCCCTCCACTTT

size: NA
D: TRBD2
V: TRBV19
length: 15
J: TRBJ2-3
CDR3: CASTKTSAFTDTQYF
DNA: TGTGCCAGTACCAAGACTAGCGCTTTCACAGATACGCAGTATTTT

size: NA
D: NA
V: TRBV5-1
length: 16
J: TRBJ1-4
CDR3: CASSLTGWATNEKLFF
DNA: TGCGCCAGCAGCTTGACGGGGTGGGCAACTAATGAAAAACTGTTTTTT

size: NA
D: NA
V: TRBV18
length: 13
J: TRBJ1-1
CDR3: CASSATGNTEAFF
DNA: TGTGCCAGCTCAGCGACGGGGAACACTGAAGCTTTCTTT

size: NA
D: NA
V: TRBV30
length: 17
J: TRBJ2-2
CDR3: CAWSPSTGPGYTGELFF
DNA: TGTGCCTGGAGTCCTTCCACTGGCCCGGGTTACACCGGGGAGCTGTTTTTT

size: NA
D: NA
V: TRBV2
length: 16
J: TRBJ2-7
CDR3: CASSKRGGSSGYEQYF
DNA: TGTGCCAGCAGTAAGCGAGGTGGGTCTTCGGGCTACGAGCAGTACTTC

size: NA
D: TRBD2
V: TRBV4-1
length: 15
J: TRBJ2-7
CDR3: CASSPWTSGRTEQYF
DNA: TGCGCCAGCAGCCCGTGGACTAGCGGGAGGACGGAGCAGTACTTC

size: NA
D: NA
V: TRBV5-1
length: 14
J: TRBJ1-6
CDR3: CASSRGVENSPLHF
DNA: TGCGCCAGCAGCCGGGGGGTAGAGAATTCACCCCTCCACTTT

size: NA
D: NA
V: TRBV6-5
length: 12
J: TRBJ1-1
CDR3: CASTRRGTEAFF
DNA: TGTGCCAGCACGCGTCGGGGGACTGAAGCTTTCTTT

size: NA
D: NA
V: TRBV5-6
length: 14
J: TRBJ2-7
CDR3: CASSFIQGGSEQYF
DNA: TGTGCCAGCAGCTTTATCCAGGGCGGCAGCGAGCAGTACTTC

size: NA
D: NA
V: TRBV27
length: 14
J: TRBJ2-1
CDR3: CASSLTVGGREQFF
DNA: TGTGCCAGCAGTTTAACCGTAGGAGGGAGGGAGCAGTTCTTC

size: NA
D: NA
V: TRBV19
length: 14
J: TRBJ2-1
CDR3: CASSIPSSYNEQFF
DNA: TGTGCCAGTAGTATCCCTAGCTCCTACAATGAGCAGTTCTTC

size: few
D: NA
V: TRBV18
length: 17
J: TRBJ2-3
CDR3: CASSPNPYGSSTDTQYF
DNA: TGTGCCAGCTCACCCAACCCTTACGGGAGCAGCACAGATACGCAGTATTTT

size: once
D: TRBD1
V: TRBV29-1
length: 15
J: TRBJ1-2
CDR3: CSVVPGGTGGSGYTF
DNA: TGCAGCGTCGTTCCCGGTGGGACAGGGGGCTCTGGCTACACCTTC

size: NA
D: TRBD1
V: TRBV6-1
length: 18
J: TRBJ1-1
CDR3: CASSEGLADRAGNTEAFF
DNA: TGTGCCAGCAGTGAAGGGCTTGCCGACAGGGCCGGGAACACTGAAGCTTTCTTT

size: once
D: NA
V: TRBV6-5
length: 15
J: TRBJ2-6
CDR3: CASSPGISGANVLTF
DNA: TGTGCCAGCAGCCCGGGGATCTCCGGGGCCAACGTCCTGACTTTC

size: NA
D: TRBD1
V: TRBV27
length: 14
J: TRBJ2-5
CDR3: CASSWTGGWETQYF
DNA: TGTGCCAGCAGTTGGACAGGGGGCTGGGAGACCCAGTACTTC

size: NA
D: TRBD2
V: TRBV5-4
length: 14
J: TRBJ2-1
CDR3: CASSLALAGGGQFF
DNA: TGTGCCAGCAGCTTGGCACTAGCGGGAGGGGGGCAGTTCTTC

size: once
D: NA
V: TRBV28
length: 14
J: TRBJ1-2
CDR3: CAILRSLGDYGYTF
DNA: TGTGCCATCCTACGGTCCCTAGGAGACTATGGCTACACCTTC

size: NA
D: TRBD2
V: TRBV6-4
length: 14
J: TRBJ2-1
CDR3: CASSKERDTNEQFF
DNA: TGTGCCAGCAGTAAAGAGCGGGATACCAATGAGCAGTTCTTC